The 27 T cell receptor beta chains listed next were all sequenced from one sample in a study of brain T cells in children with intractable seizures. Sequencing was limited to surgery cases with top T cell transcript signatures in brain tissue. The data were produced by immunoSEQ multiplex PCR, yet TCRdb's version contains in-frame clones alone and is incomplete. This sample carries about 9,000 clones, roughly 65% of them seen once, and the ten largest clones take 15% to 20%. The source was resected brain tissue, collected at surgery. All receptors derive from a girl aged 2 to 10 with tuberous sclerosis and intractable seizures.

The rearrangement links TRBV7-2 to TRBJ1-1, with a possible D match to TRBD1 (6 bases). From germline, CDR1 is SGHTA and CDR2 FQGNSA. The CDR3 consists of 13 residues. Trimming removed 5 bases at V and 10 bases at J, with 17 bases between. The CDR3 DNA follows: TGTGCCAGCAGCCTCGAACACAGGGAGAGAGCTTTCTTT. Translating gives CASSLEHRERAFF.

The chain's CDR3 is CASSSRTGGKLFF. In DNA, the CDR3 is TGTGCCAGCAGCTCCCGGACTGGAGGAAAACTGTTTTTT. V gene TRBV7-8 combines with J gene TRBJ1-4; D is unresolved. V was trimmed by 4 bases and J by 10 bases, leaving 13 bases between them. This CDR3 is built from 13 residues. Germline lookup yields CDR1 SGHVS and CDR2 FQNEAQ.

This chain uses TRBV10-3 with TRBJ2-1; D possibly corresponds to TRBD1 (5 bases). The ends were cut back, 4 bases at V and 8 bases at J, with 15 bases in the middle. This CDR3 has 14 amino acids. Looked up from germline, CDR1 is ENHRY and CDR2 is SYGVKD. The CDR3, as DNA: TGTGCCATCAGTGCCCCTTCAGGGAACCATGAGCAGTTCTTC. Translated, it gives CAISAPSGNHEQFF.

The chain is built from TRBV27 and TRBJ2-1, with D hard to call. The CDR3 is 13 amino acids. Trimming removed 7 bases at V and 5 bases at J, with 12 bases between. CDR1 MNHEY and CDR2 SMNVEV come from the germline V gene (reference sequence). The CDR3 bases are TGTGCCAGCACCGCCCGGTCAAACAATGAGCAGTTCTTC. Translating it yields CASTARSNNEQFF.

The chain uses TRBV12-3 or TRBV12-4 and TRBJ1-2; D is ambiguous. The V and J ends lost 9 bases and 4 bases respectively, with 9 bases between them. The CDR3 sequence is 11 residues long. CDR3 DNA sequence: TGTGCCAGTGGAGAATCCTATGGCTACACCTTC. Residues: CASGESYGYTF.

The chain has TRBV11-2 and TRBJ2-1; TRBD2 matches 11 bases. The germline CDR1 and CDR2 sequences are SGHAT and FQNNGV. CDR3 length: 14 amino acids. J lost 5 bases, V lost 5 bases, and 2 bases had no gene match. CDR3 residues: CASSRSGGDNEQFF. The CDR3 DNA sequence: TGTGCCAGCAGCCGTAGCGGGGGGGACAATGAGCAGTTCTTC.

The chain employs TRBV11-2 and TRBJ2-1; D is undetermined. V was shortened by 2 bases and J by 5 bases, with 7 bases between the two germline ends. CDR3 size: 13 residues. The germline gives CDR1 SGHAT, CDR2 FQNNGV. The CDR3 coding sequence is TGTGCCAGCAGCTTATCCAGAAACAATGAGCAGTTCTTC. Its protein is CASSLSRNNEQFF.

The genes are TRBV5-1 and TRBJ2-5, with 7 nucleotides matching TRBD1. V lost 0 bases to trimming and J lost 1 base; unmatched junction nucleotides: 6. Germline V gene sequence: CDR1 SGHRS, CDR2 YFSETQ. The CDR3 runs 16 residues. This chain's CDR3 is CASSLASDRSQETQYF. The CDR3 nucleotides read TGCGCCAGCAGCTTGGCTTCGGACAGGAGCCAAGAGACCCAGTACTTC.

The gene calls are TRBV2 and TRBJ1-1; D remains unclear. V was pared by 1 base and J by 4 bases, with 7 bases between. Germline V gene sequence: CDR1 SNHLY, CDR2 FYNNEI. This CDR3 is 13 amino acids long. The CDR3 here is CASSEGGSTEAFF. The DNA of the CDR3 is TGTGCCAGCAGTGAAGGCGGGAGCACTGAAGCTTTCTTT.

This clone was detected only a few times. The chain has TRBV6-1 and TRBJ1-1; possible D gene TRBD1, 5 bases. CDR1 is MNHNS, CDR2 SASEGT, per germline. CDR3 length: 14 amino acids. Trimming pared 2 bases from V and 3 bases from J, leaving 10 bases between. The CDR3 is CASSESTVDTEAFF. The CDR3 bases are TGTGCCAGCAGTGAATCGACAGTGGACACTGAAGCTTTCTTT.

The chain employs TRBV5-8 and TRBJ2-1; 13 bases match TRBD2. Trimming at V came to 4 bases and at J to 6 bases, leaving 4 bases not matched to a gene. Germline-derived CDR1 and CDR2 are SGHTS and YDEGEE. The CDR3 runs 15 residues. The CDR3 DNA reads TGTGCCAGCAGCACTAGGACTAGCGGGGGCAATGAGCAGTTCTTC. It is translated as CASSTRTSGGNEQFF.

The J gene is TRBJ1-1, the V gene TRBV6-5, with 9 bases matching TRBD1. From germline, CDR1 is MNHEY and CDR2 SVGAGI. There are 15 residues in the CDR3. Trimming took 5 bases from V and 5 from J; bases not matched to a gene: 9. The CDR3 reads CASSTGGQGKTEAFF. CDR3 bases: TGTGCCAGCAGTACCGGGGGACAGGGAAAAACTGAAGCTTTCTTT.

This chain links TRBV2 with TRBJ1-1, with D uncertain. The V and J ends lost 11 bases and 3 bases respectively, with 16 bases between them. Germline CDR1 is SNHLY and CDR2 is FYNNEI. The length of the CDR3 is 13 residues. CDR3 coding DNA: TGTGCCGACAAGGTCGATCAAGACACTGAAGCTTTCTTT. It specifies CADKVDQDTEAFF.

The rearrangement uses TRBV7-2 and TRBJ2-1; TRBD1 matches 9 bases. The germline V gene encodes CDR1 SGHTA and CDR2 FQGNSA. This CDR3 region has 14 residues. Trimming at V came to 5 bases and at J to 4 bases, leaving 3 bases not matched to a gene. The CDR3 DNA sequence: TGTGCCAGCAGCAGGACAGGGGATTACAATGAGCAGTTCTTC. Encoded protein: CASSRTGDYNEQFF.

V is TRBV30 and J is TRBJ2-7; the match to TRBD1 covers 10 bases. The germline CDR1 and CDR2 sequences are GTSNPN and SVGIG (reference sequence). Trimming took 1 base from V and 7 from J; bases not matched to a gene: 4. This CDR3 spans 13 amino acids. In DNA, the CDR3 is TGTGCCTGGAGTGAGGGACAGGGGTGGGAGCAGTACTTC. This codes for CAWSEGQGWEQYF.

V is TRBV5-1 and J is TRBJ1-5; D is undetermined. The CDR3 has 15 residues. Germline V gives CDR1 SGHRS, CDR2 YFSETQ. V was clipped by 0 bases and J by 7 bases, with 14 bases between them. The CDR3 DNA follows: TGCGCCAGCAGCTTGGGGGCCCTAGAGAACCAGCCCCAGCATTTT. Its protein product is CASSLGALENQPQHF.

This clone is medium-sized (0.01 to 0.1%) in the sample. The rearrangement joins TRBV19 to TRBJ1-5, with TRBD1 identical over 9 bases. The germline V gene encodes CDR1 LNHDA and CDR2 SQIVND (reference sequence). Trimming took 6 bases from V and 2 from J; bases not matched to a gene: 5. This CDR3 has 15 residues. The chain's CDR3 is CASRGGQGGNQPQHF. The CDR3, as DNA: TGTGCCAGTAGGGGGGGACAGGGCGGCAATCAGCCCCAGCATTTT.

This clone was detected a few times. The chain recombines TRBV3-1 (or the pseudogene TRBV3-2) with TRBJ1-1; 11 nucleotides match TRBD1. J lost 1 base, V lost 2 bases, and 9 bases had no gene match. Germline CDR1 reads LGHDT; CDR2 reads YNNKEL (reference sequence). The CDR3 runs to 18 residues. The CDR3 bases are TGTGCCAGCAGCCAACGGGGGACAGGGGGGTTTGGGAACACTGAAGCTTTCTTT. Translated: CASSQRGTGGFGNTEAFF.

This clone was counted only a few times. The CDR3 DNA reads TGCGCCAGCAGCCTGGGCGAAACTAATGAAAAACTGTTTTTT. This translates into CASSLGETNEKLFF. This sequence joins TRBV5-1 and TRBJ1-4, with D hard to call. The ends were cut back, 4 bases at V and 1 base at J, with 8 bases in the middle. The germline V gene has CDR1 SGHRS and CDR2 YFSETQ. The CDR3 length is 14 residues.

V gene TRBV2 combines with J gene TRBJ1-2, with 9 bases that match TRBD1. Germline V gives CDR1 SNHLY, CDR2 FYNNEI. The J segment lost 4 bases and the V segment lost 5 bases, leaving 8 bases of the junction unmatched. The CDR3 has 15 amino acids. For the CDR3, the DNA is TGTGCCAGCAGTCCCCGGGACAGGGCCCCCTATGGCTACACCTTC. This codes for CASSPRDRAPYGYTF.

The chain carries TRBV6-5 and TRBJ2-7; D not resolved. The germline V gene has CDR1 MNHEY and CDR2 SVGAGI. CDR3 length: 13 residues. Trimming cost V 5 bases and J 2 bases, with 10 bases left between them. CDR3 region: CASSPDNTYEQYF. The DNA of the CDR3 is TGTGCCAGCAGTCCCGACAATACCTACGAGCAGTACTTC.

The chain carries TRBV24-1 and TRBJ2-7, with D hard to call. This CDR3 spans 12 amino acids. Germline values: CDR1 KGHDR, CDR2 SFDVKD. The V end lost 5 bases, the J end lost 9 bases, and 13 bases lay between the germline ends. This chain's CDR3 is CATSVPGSGQYV. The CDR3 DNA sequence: TGTGCCACCAGTGTTCCGGGCAGTGGGCAGTACGTC.

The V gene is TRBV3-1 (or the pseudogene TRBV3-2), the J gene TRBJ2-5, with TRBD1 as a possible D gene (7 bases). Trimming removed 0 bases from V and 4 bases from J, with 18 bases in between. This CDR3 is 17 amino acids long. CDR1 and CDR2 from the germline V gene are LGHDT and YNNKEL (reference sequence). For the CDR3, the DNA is TGTGCCAGCAGCCAAGAGGCAGTTCGGCAGGGGGGAGAGACCCAGTACTTC. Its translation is CASSQEAVRQGGETQYF.

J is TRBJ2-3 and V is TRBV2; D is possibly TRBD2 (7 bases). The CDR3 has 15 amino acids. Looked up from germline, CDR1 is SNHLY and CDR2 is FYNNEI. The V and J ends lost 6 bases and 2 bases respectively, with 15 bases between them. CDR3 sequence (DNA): TGTGCCAGCAGGATGAGGGGGGGCCCCACAGATACGCAGTATTTT. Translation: CASRMRGGPTDTQYF.

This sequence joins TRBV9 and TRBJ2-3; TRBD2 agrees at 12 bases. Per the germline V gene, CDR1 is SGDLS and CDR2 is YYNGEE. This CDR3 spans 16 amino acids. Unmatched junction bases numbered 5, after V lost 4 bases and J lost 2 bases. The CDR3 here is CASSYGLAGNTDTQYF. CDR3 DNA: TGTGCCAGCAGCTACGGACTAGCGGGGAACACAGATACGCAGTATTTT.

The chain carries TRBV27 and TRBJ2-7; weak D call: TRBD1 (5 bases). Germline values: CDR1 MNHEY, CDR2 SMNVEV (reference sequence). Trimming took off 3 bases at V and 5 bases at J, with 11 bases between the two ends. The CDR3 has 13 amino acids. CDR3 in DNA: TGTGCCAGCAGTTTGGGTCAGGGTAACGAGCAGTACTTC. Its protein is CASSLGQGNEQYF.

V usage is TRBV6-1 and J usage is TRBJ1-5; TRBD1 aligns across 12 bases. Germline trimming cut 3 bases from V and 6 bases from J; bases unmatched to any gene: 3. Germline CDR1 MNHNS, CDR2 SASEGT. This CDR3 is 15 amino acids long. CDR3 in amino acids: CASSDRDRGLQPQHF. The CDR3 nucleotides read TGTGCCAGCAGTGACCGGGACAGGGGGCTTCAGCCCCAGCATTTT.